The 27 T cell receptor beta chains presented below share a single source sample, sequenced in a study of T cells after yellow fever vaccination (dated by TCRdb to between 2018 and 2020). The method behind the library was 5' RACE. Reads for this sample came from an Illumina HiSeq 2500. TCRdb trimmed public reads at Q25 via fastp, called clones via MiXCR and kept in-frame beta chains. For every CDR3 protein sequence, its rows merge into one entry that carries the most common genes and DNA. This sample is represented by hundreds of thousands of distinct CDR3 sequences; roughly 13% of them were singletons. The top ten clonotypes cover more than 12% of the sample. This sample's treatment or condition label indicates: live attenuated yellow fever vaccine strain. Sequences were derived from PBMCs, sampled on the day of the yellow fever booster vaccination. These TCRs come from a young man who received the YFV17D yellow fever vaccine.

V is TRBV10-3 and J is TRBJ2-1; a weak D match, TRBD1 (7 bases). Germline assignment: CDR1 ENHRY and CDR2 SYGVKD. The CDR3 has 14 amino acids. V lost 6 bases to trimming and J lost 5 bases, with 14 bases between them. This chain's CDR3 is CAISRRGQDNEQFF. The CDR3 coding sequence is TGTGCCATCAGCCGGAGGGGGCAAGACAATGAGCAGTTCTTC.

The J gene is TRBJ1-6, the V gene TRBV12-3 or TRBV12-4; TRBD1 might be the D (6 bases). CDR3 length: 15 residues. Trimming pared 1 base from V and 10 bases from J, leaving 14 bases between. The CDR3 DNA reads TGTGCCAGCAGTTTAGGTATGGGGGGGGCCTCACCCCTCCACTTT. Protein sequence: CASSLGMGGASPLHF.

This clonotype was detected a few times. This chain links TRBV7-6 with TRBJ2-7, with D maybe TRBD1 (5 bases). V was trimmed by 5 bases and J by 3 bases, leaving 14 bases between them. Germline CDR1 SGHVS, CDR2 FNYEAQ. The CDR3 covers 14 residues. CDR3: CASSHLWTYYEQYF. CDR3 nucleotides: TGTGCCAGCAGCCATTTGTGGACATACTACGAGCAGTACTTC.

The rearrangement links TRBV6-2 or TRBV6-3 to TRBJ2-5; D call uncertain. Germline V lookup: CDR1 MNHEY, CDR2 SVGEGT. Between the trimmed V and J ends, which lost 3 bases and 5 bases, there was a span of 22 bases. The CDR3 totals 17 residues. The CDR3 nucleotides read TGTGCCAGCAGTTATTCTCCCACATTCCTGGGTGGGGAGACCCAGTACTTC. Translation: CASSYSPTFLGGETQYF.

This clonotype has a handful of counts. This rearrangement joins TRBV23-1 to TRBJ2-6, with D maybe TRBD1 (6 bases). TRBV23-1 belongs to the ORF category, with a function that is uncertain. The CDR3 spans 16 residues. The V gene lost 2 bases and the J gene lost 2 bases, with 10 bases spanning the gap. The CDR3 nucleotides are TGCGCCAGCAGTCAAACTCGGACAGCTGGGGCCAACGTCCTGACTTTC. Encoded protein: CASSQTRTAGANVLTF.

The chain uses TRBV11-1 and TRBJ2-6; TRBD1 matches at 10 bases. The CDR3 is 18 amino acids. Trimming cost V 4 bases and J 3 bases; bases outside gene matches: 9. Per the germline V gene, CDR1 is SGHAT and CDR2 is FQDESV (reference sequence). The CDR3: CASSSRDRGMVGANVLTF. The CDR3 DNA is TGTGCCAGCAGCTCCCGGGACAGGGGAATGGTTGGGGCCAACGTCCTGACTTTC.

The chain has TRBV20-1 and TRBJ2-3, with 7 positions matching TRBD2. V dropped 2 bases and J dropped 3; count of bases not matched to a gene: 5. The germline V gene has CDR1 DFQATT and CDR2 SNEGSKA (reference sequence). CDR3 length equals 14 residues. CDR3 in amino acids: CSARNGGGTDTQYF. In nucleotides, the CDR3 is TGCAGTGCTAGAAATGGGGGAGGGACAGATACGCAGTATTTT.

This chain uses TRBV27 with TRBJ2-5; D perhaps matches TRBD1 (6 bases). Germline CDR1 MNHEY, CDR2 SMNVEV (reference sequence). V shed 5 bases and J shed 7 bases, with 14 bases lying between them. This CDR3 is 13 amino acids long. The CDR3 protein is CASSPSGVATQYF. The CDR3 DNA follows: TGTGCCAGCAGTCCATCAGGGGTCGCGACCCAGTACTTC.

V and J are TRBV20-1 and TRBJ2-4; 8 bases agree with TRBD2. The CDR3 has 15 amino acids. CDR1 DFQATT and CDR2 SNEGSKA come from the germline V gene (reference sequence). With 5 bases clipped from V and 0 bases from J, the junction kept 6 bases outside the gene matches. The CDR3, as DNA: TGCAGTGCTCGTACTAGCGGTTTAGCCAAAAACATTCAGTACTTC. Translation: CSARTSGLAKNIQYF.

A few counts support this clonotype. The V gene is TRBV10-3, the J gene TRBJ1-1, with D uncertain. The length of the CDR3 is 12 residues. The germline CDR1 and CDR2 sequences are ENHRY and SYGVKD. Deletions cut 2 bases from V and 3 bases from J, with 4 bases between. The CDR3 here is CAISEEYTEAFF. The CDR3 DNA follows: TGTGCCATCAGTGAGGAATACACTGAAGCTTTCTTT.

The chain combines TRBV10-3 with TRBJ2-3; D tentatively fits TRBD1 or TRBD2 (5 bases each). This CDR3 spans 13 amino acids. Looked up from germline, CDR1 is ENHRY and CDR2 is SYGVKD. V was clipped by 10 bases and J by 2 bases, with 13 bases between them. CDR3 amino acids: CASRDPTTDTQYF. CDR3 nucleotide sequence: TGTGCCAGCCGGGACCCCACCACAGATACGCAGTATTTT.

The chain uses TRBV20-1 and TRBJ2-1; TRBD2 is a possible D gene (6 bases). Germline CDR1 DFQATT, CDR2 SNEGSKA (reference sequence). This CDR3 is 13 amino acids long. Trimming stripped 6 bases from V and 6 bases from J, with 15 bases between. The CDR3 nucleotides read TGCAGTGCCTGGCGGACTATTGGCAATGAGCAGTTCTTC. It translates to CSAWRTIGNEQFF.

The CDR3: CASSHPTRWNQNNEQFF. In nucleotides, the CDR3 is TGTGCCAGCAGCCATCCGACTAGGTGGAATCAAAACAATGAGCAGTTCTTC. The chain joins TRBV3-1 to TRBJ2-1, with a possible D match to TRBD2 (6 bases). The CDR3 loop spans 17 amino acids. The V gene lost 3 bases and the J gene lost 5 bases, with 20 bases spanning the gap. Germline assignment: CDR1 LGHDT and CDR2 YNNKEL (reference sequence).

The genes are TRBV16 and TRBJ2-7; D perhaps matches TRBD1 (5 bases). CDR1 is KGHSY and CDR2 is FQNENV in the germline V gene. CDR3 length: 16 amino acids. V was clipped by 2 bases and J by 2 bases, with 16 bases between them. This CDR3 is CASSQLTPDKTYEQYF. The CDR3 coding sequence is TGTGCCAGCAGCCAACTTACTCCGGACAAAACCTACGAGCAGTACTTC.

V is TRBV7-6 and J is TRBJ2-1; 7 nucleotides align to TRBD2. Germline CDR1 SGHVS, CDR2 FNYEAQ. The V segment lost 1 base and the J segment 5 bases; nucleotides outside the gene matches: 8. This CDR3 contains 16 residues. This CDR3 is CASSLELGGGNNEQFF. The CDR3 DNA follows: TGTGCCAGCAGCTTAGAACTCGGCGGGGGAAACAATGAGCAGTTCTTC.

This rearrangement joins TRBV5-4 to TRBJ2-6; D is ambiguous. V lost 9 bases to trimming and J lost 7 bases, with 11 bases between them. CDR1 SGHNT and CDR2 YYREEE come from the germline V gene (reference sequence). The CDR3 has 12 residues. The CDR3 sequence: CATPERANVLTF. In nucleotides, the CDR3 is TGTGCCACCCCTGAAAGAGCCAACGTCCTGACTTTC.

V gene TRBV29-1 combines with J gene TRBJ2-5; 9 nucleotides match TRBD2. The germline V gene has CDR1 SQVTM and CDR2 ANQGSEA. V was clipped by 7 bases and J by 5 bases; unmatched bases: 14. The CDR3 consists of 15 residues. The CDR3 loop is CSGKTIAGAFETQYF. Here the CDR3 DNA reads TGCAGCGGGAAGACTATAGCGGGAGCTTTCGAGACCCAGTACTTC.

This clonotype was seen a few times. The chain carries TRBV20-1 and TRBJ2-1, with unresolved D. The length of the CDR3 is 14 residues. With 6 bases removed from V and 3 bases from J, the gap between germline ends came to 15 bases. CDR1 is DFQATT and CDR2 is SNEGSKA in the germline V gene (reference sequence). CDR3 loop: CSAQSAIFYNEQFF. The CDR3 DNA is TGCAGTGCACAGAGCGCGATCTTCTACAATGAGCAGTTCTTC.

CDR3 residues: CSVGSGQGFRDTQYF. Written as DNA, the CDR3 is TGCAGCGTTGGGTCGGGACAGGGATTTCGGGATACGCAGTATTTT. The chain couples TRBV29-1 to TRBJ2-3; TRBD1 agrees at 9 bases. With V trimmed by 4 bases and J by 6 bases, 11 bases remained unmatched. The CDR3 spans 15 residues. Germline lookup yields CDR1 SQVTM and CDR2 ANQGSEA.

This clonotype was detected many times. V gene TRBV24-1 combines with J gene TRBJ2-7; D not resolved. The CDR3 runs 12 residues. Germline V gene data show CDR1 as KGHDR and CDR2 as SFDVKD. With 1 base removed from V and 3 bases from J, the gap between germline ends came to 3 bases. The chain's CDR3 is CATSDFGYEQYF. CDR3 sequence (DNA): TGTGCCACCAGTGATTTCGGCTACGAGCAGTACTTC.

V and J are TRBV6-5 and TRBJ2-7; 7 bases are a match to TRBD2. Per germline, CDR1 MNHEY and CDR2 SVGAGI. The trim removed 4 bases at V and 0 bases at J, leaving 3 bases unmatched. The CDR3 sequence is 14 residues long. The CDR3 spells CASSFAGVSYEQYF. For the CDR3, the DNA is TGTGCCAGCAGTTTCGCGGGGGTCTCCTACGAGCAGTACTTC.

This rearrangement joins TRBV12-3 or TRBV12-4 to TRBJ2-7; 12 bases are shared with TRBD2. The V gene end was trimmed by 6 bases and the J gene end by 1 base; junction bases not matched to a gene: 4. This CDR3 contains 15 residues. The chain's CDR3 is CASRPLAGGSYEQYF. CDR3 nucleotides: TGTGCCAGCAGGCCTCTAGCGGGAGGGTCCTACGAGCAGTACTTC.

In this sample, this clonotype turned up a few times. The chain joins TRBV30 to TRBJ2-4, with TRBD2 identical over 9 bases. This CDR3 has 18 amino acids. V trimming: 0 bases; J trimming: 2 bases; junction bases outside the gene matches: 11. Germline-derived CDR1 and CDR2 are GTSNPN and SVGIG (reference sequence). As DNA, the CDR3 is TGTGCCTGGAGTGTACGGCTAGCGGGACGGGGTCCCAAAAACATTCAGTACTTC. This sequence encodes CAWSVRLAGRGPKNIQYF. Drawing the rest from reference TRBV30 and TRBJ2-4, the complete variable domain is SQTIHQWPATLVQPVGSPLSLECTVEGTSNPNLYWYRQAAGRGLQLLFYSVGIGQISSEVPQNLSASRPQDRQFILSSKKLLLSDSGFYLCAWSVRLAGRGPKNIQYFGAGTRLSVL.

The chain carries TRBV5-1 and TRBJ1-6; D is undetermined. V lost 0 bases, J lost 5 bases, and 3 bases lay in between. This CDR3 has 13 amino acids. The germline CDR1 and CDR2 sequences are SGHRS and YFSETQ. The CDR3 spells CASSLENNSPLHF. In DNA form, the CDR3 reads TGCGCCAGCAGCTTGGAGAATAATTCACCCCTCCACTTT.

This clonotype has only a few counts. The chain employs TRBV3-1 and TRBJ2-4; a possible D gene is TRBD1 (6 bases). Between the trimmed V and J ends, which lost 5 bases and 6 bases, there was a span of 17 bases. The CDR3 loop spans 15 amino acids. The germline V gene encodes CDR1 LGHDT and CDR2 YNNKEL (reference sequence). The CDR3, as DNA: TGTGCCAGCAGCACAGAGACAGGATCCGTAAACATTCAGTACTTC. This encodes CASSTETGSVNIQYF.

The chain has TRBV12-3 or TRBV12-4 and TRBJ1-1; D uncertain. The CDR3 is 15 amino acids. Trimming left V 1 base short and J 5 bases short, with 14 bases between. The CDR3 coding sequence is TGTGCCAGCAGTTTAGAGCGTCTCCACGGAACTGAAGCTTTCTTT. Its protein product is CASSLERLHGTEAFF.

This clonotype was observed a few times. This chain links TRBV4-3 with TRBJ2-7; tentative D call: TRBD1 (6 bases). This CDR3 region has 15 residues. Germline loops: CDR1 LGHNA, CDR2 YSLEER. The ends were cut back, 4 bases at V and 2 bases at J, with 15 bases in the middle. The chain's CDR3 is CASSLYGQGPYEQYF. The DNA of the CDR3 is TGCGCCAGCAGCCTCTACGGTCAGGGGCCCTACGAGCAGTACTTC.